One and the same sample provided the 16 T cell receptor beta chains below, sequenced in a study of blood T cell repertoires in COVID-19. Using immunoSEQ multiplex PCR, the repertoire was profiled, and TCRdb retains in-frame clones only, with some absent. The sample carries 100,000 to 150,000 clones, 88% recorded once. What was sequenced was peripheral blood. The receptors originated from a man aged 50 to 59 with acute or convalescent COVID-19.

This chain joins TRBV28 and TRBJ1-1; no clear D gene. CDR3 length equals 14 residues. The germline V gene has CDR1 MDHEN and CDR2 SYDVKM. V was shortened by 7 bases and J by 1 base, with 13 bases between the two germline ends. The CDR3 reads CASKEWAPNTEAFF. CDR3 coding DNA: TGTGCCAGCAAAGAATGGGCCCCGAACACTGAAGCTTTCTTT.

The chain links TRBV3-1 (or the pseudogene TRBV3-2) to TRBJ2-1; tentatively, D is TRBD2 (6 bases). With 4 bases removed from V and 0 bases from J, the gap between germline ends came to 13 bases. Germline lookup yields CDR1 LGHDT and CDR2 YNNKEL (reference sequence). This CDR3 contains 16 residues. CDR3 loop: CASSPRRDSSYNEQFF. CDR3 sequence (DNA): TGTGCCAGCAGCCCCAGGCGGGATAGCTCCTACAATGAGCAGTTCTTC.

This chain links TRBV5-1 with TRBJ2-7; TRBD2 matches 8 bases. Germline values: CDR1 SGHRS, CDR2 YFSETQ. The CDR3 consists of 16 residues. The V gene end was trimmed by 4 bases and the J gene end by 4 bases; junction bases not matched to a gene: 13. CDR3 coding DNA: TGCGCCAGCAGCGCGCTTAGCGGGATCAGTCCATACGAGCAGTACTTC. Translation: CASSALSGISPYEQYF.

The gene calls are TRBV6-6 and TRBJ1-3; no clear D gene. V was pared by 10 bases and J by 4 bases, with 17 bases between. CDR3 length: 14 amino acids. Germline loops: CDR1 MNHNY, CDR2 SVGAGI (reference sequence). This chain's CDR3 is CATNVGSLGNTIYF. In nucleotides, the CDR3 is TGTGCCACAAATGTGGGCTCTTTGGGAAACACCATATATTTT.

The chain uses TRBV6-1 and TRBJ1-2, with TRBD1 matching over 8 bases. Looked up from germline, CDR1 is MNHNS and CDR2 is SASEGT. The V gene end was trimmed by 3 bases and the J gene end by 4 bases; junction bases not matched to a gene: 7. This CDR3 is 15 amino acids long. The CDR3 reads CASSDPGQAFYGYTF. CDR3 sequence (DNA): TGTGCCAGCAGTGACCCGGGACAGGCTTTCTATGGCTACACCTTC.

This clone was seen only once. The chain recombines TRBV19 with TRBJ1-2; TRBD1 matches 7 bases. Unmatched junction bases numbered 5, after V lost 5 bases and J lost 8 bases. CDR1 and CDR2 (germline): LNHDA, SQIVND (reference sequence). The CDR3 totals 12 residues. CDR3 DNA sequence: TGTGCCAGTAGTGTGGGACAGAGCGGCTACACCTTC. Protein: CASSVGQSGYTF.

The chain employs TRBV7-9 and TRBJ2-3; 9 bases match TRBD2. Unmatched junction bases numbered 4, after V lost 8 bases and J lost 4 bases. The CDR3 runs to 13 residues. CDR1 is SEHNR and CDR2 is FQNEAQ in the germline V gene (reference sequence). This chain's CDR3 is CASLAGSPDTQYF. The CDR3, as DNA: TGTGCCAGCCTAGCGGGATCCCCAGATACGCAGTATTTT.

The chain joins TRBV24-1 to TRBJ2-1; D call uncertain. The CDR3 totals 13 residues. Per the germline V gene, CDR1 is KGHDR and CDR2 is SFDVKD. V was clipped by 4 bases and J by 7 bases, with 10 bases between them. CDR3: CATSDPPGNEQFF. The CDR3 region has the DNA TGTGCCACCAGTGACCCGCCCGGGAATGAGCAGTTCTTC.

J is TRBJ2-3 and V is TRBV24-1; no clear D gene. In germline, CDR1 is KGHDR, CDR2 SFDVKD. The CDR3 spans 15 residues. The ends were cut back, 1 base at V and 0 bases at J, with 7 bases in the middle. The CDR3 DNA reads TGTGCCACCAGTGATTTCGGTTCTAGCACAGATACGCAGTATTTT. Translating it yields CATSDFGSSTDTQYF.

The chain recombines TRBV5-4 with TRBJ2-2; TRBD1 matches 9 bases. CDR1 and CDR2 (germline): SGHNT, YYREEE (reference sequence). V dropped 5 bases and J dropped 4; count of bases not matched to a gene: 9. The CDR3 spans 16 residues. CDR3 sequence reads: CASRPGQGKGTGELFF. For the CDR3, the DNA is TGTGCCAGCAGGCCAGGACAGGGGAAAGGCACCGGGGAGCTGTTTTTT. Supplemented by reference TRBV5-4 and TRBJ2-2, the full variable domain reads ETGVTQSPTHLIKTRGQQVTLRCSSQSGHNTVSWYQQALGQGPQFIFQYYREEENGRGNFPPRFSGLQFPNYSSELNVNALELDDSALYLCASRPGQGKGTGELFFGEGSRLTVL.

The chain carries TRBV11-2 and TRBJ2-1; perhaps TRBD2 as D (5 bases). The V gene's germline CDR1 is SGHAT and CDR2 FQNNGV. There are 15 residues in the CDR3. Trimming removed 4 bases from V and 2 bases from J, with 12 bases in between. CDR3 protein: CASSSPGGPYNEQFF. The DNA of the CDR3 is TGTGCCAGCAGCTCCCCTGGCGGGCCCTACAATGAGCAGTTCTTC.

This rearrangement joins TRBV19 to TRBJ1-2; TRBD1 matches 7 bases. The CDR3 totals 13 residues. Germline V gene lookup returns CDR1 LNHDA and CDR2 SQIVND (reference sequence). J gave up 8 bases and V 6 bases, and 9 bases lay outside the gene matches. The CDR3 bases are TGTGCCAGTAGCACGTCGGACAGGTGGGGCTACACCTTC. Translating gives CASSTSDRWGYTF.

With respect to this clone: One junction end does not reproduce the germline sequence, and a read error may be involved. The gene calls are TRBV6-1 and TRBJ1-5; D gene uncertain. Germline assignment: CDR1 MNHNS and CDR2 SASEGT. The CDR3 contains 15 residues. The CDR3 bases are TGTGCCAGCAGTGAACCCAGGCTTAGCGATCAGCCCCAGCATTTT. It translates to CASSEPRLSDQPQHF.

The genes are TRBV5-1 and TRBJ1-1; 8 nucleotides align to TRBD1. Germline CDR1 and CDR2: SGHRS and YFSETQ. CDR3 size: 17 residues. The ends lost 0 bases at V and 4 bases at J; junction bases unmatched: 11. In nucleotides, the CDR3 is TGCGCCAGCAGCTTGGGGCTTCTCCGGGACAGGTCCACTGAAGCTTTCTTT. It is translated as CASSLGLLRDRSTEAFF.

The chain is built from TRBV5-1 and TRBJ2-7; weak D call: TRBD2 (6 bases). Trimming took off 4 bases at V and 7 bases at J, with 24 bases between the two ends. The CDR3 spans 16 residues. In germline, CDR1 is SGHRS, CDR2 YFSETQ. The CDR3 nucleotides read TGCGCCAGCAGCCCCCGTCCGGGACTTACTATTCCGGAGCAGTACTTC. Translation: CASSPRPGLTIPEQYF.

The chain couples TRBV27 to TRBJ2-3; D is ambiguous. CDR1 is MNHEY and CDR2 is SMNVEV in the germline V gene (reference sequence). Trimming removed 7 bases at V and 4 bases at J, with 9 bases between. The CDR3 spans 12 residues. CDR3 nucleotides: TGTGCCAGCATGCAGGTCCCAGATACGCAGTATTTT. Encoded protein: CASMQVPDTQYF.